The following is a T cell receptor beta chain sequence with its context. Its antigen is not known. The method was immunoSEQ multiplex PCR; TCRdb's version includes in-frame clones alone and lacks a portion of them. The table has some 200,000 clones, about 93% seen once. This sample is part of a study of T cell responses to AZD1222 COVID-19 vaccine. Whole-study results and caveats: Nearly half of the spike-specific TCRs reportedly recognize variant regions that carry no mutations.

Sequencing used peripheral blood, obtained on day 0 of MenACWY control vaccination. The receptor comes from an adult in good health.

This CDR3 reads CASTKSGRSYEQYF. CDR3 bases: TGTGCCAGCACCAAAAGCGGGCGCTCCTACGAGCAGTACTTC. V usage is TRBV28 and J usage is TRBJ2-7; TRBD2 might be the D (6 bases). Between the trimmed V and J ends, which lost 7 bases and 0 bases, there was a span of 13 bases. CDR1 MDHEN and CDR2 SYDVKM come from the germline V gene. This CDR3 is built from 14 residues. The entire variable domain, with the rest obtained from reference TRBV28 and TRBJ2-7, is as follows: DVKVTQSSRYLVKRTGEKVFLECVQDMDHENMFWYRQDPGLGLRLIYFSYDVKMKEKGDIPEGYSVSREKKERFSLILESASTNQTSMYLCASTKSGRSYEQYFGPGTRLTVT.